These 7 T cell receptor beta chains came from one sample sequenced in a study of CXCR3-negative and CXCR3-positive naive CD8 T cells. The authors made the TRB cDNA libraries by 5' RACE using UMI labels. Following a re-call of the 5' RACE reads, TCRdb has one entry per CDR3 protein and lacks DNA. This sample carries 150,000 or so distinct CDR3 sequences, with 0.25% to 0.35% going to the ten biggest clones. Sequenced input: naive CXCR3- CD8+ T cells from blood. As to subset: CD45RO-CCR7+CD27+CD95- naive CD8+ T cells lacking CXCR3 (TNR3-). Every receptor here comes from a human donor in good health. Some clones in this sample may be carry-over from other donors' samples.

The rearrangement joins TRBV12-3 or TRBV12-4 to TRBJ2-1; without DNA, the TCRdb call of TRBD2 cannot be checked. CDR3 length: 13 amino acids. This chain's CDR3 is CASRSGGLAEQFF.

The V gene is TRBV5-1, the J gene TRBJ2-2; the TCRdb D gene call, TRBD1, has no DNA to confirm it. Germline values: CDR1 SGHRS, CDR2 YFSETQ. The CDR3 is 18 amino acids. The CDR3: CASSFGPWRGEDTGELFF. Complete variable domain (other parts from reference TRBV5-1 and TRBJ2-2): KAGVTQTPRYLIKTRGQQVTLSCSPISGHRSVSWYQQTPGQGLQFLFEYFSETQRNKGNFPGRFSGRQFSNSRSEMNVSTLELGDSALYLCASSFGPWRGEDTGELFFGEGSRLTVL.

The CDR3 sequence: CASSPITPVQGFYGYTF. The J gene is TRBJ1-2, the V gene TRBV13; TCRdb reports TRBD1, a call that lacks DNA to check it against. CDR3 length: 17 residues. Looked up from germline, CDR1 is PRHDT and CDR2 is FYEKMQ (reference sequence).

The rearrangement joins TRBV29-1 to TRBJ2-3. The CDR3 length is 13 residues. CDR1 is SQVTM, CDR2 ANQGSEA, per germline. CDR3 sequence reads: CSVYSASTDTQYF.

The chain recombines TRBV7-2 with TRBJ2-5; TCRdb's D call, TRBD1, is unchecked because there is no DNA. This CDR3 has 16 amino acids. In germline, CDR1 is SGHTA, CDR2 FQGNSA. CDR3 sequence reads: CASSLVDGGVQETQYF.

J is TRBJ1-6 and V is TRBV7-2. The CDR3 covers 17 residues. CDR1 and CDR2 from the germline V gene are SGHTA and FQGNSA. CDR3 loop: CASSEGRWSSYNSPLHF.

V is TRBV7-2 and J is TRBJ2-1. Per germline, CDR1 SGHTA and CDR2 FQGNSA. This CDR3 is 14 amino acids long. The CDR3 sequence: CASSLEATHNEQFF.